This T cell receptor (beta chain) was recovered during a study of cytomegalovirus exposure and HLA in healthy donors. Study-level points and caveats: In a later analysis, at a false discovery rate of 0.05, 17,000 or so TCR beta sequences were associated with HLA alleles. Several of the most significant clusters appeared, in a later analysis, to be linked to common viral pathogens. With DRB1 most and HLA-C fewest, TCR association rates differed between HLA loci in a later analysis. Researchers reported in a later analysis that a missense DCLRE1C variant was tied to TCR beta V- and J-gene trimming.

Turning to this clone: Its antigen remains unidentified.

Use of 60 Vbeta and 13 Jbeta primers characterized the PCR. This table comes from immunoSEQ multiplex PCR, and its TCRdb copy is limited to in-frame clones, with some not included. Among 120,000 to 150,000 clones, almost 85% were seen once, and the ten largest hold approximately 2%. The source is a middle-aged woman in good health and CMV-seronegative. Specimen: PBMCs.

In DNA form, the CDR3 reads TGCGCCAGCAGCTTTCAGGAGCGGTCCTACGAGCAGTACTTC. Amino acids: CASSFQERSYEQYF. The J gene is TRBJ2-7, the V gene TRBV5-1, with D possibly matching TRBD2 (5 bases). The ends were cut back, 2 bases at V and 1 base at J, with 10 bases in the middle. The CDR3 covers 14 residues. From germline, CDR1 is SGHRS and CDR2 YFSETQ.